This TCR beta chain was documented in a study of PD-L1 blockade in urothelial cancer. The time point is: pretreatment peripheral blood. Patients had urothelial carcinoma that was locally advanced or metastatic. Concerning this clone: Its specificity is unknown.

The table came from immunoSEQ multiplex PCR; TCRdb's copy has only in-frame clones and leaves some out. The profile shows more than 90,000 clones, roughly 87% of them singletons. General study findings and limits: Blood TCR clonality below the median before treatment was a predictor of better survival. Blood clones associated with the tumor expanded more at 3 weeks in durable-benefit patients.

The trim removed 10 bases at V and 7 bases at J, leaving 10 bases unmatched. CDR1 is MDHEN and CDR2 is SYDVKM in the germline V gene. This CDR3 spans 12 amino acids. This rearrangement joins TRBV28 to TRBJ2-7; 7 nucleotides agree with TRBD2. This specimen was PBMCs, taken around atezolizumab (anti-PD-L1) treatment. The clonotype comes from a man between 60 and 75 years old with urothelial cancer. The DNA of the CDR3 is TGTGCCACCGCGGGGGAGCCTCGAGAGCAGTACTTC. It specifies CATAGEPREQYF.